The entry that follows covers one TCR beta chain sequence. The antigen remains unidentified. The entry originates in a study of radiotherapy plus CTLA-4 blockade in lung cancer. Assay: immunoSEQ multiplex PCR; the TCRdb copy retains only in-frame clones and omits some. The sample includes about 77,000 clones, nearly 75% seen only once; the top ten take around 10%. V was shortened by 2 bases and J by 4 bases, with 12 bases between the two germline ends. The CDR3 length is 14 residues. The germline gives CDR1 SGHRS, CDR2 YFSETQ. Lung cancer patients with chemo-refractory metastatic non-small-cell disease were given focal radiation plus CTLA-4 blockade with ipilimumab. Overall study results and limits: Interferon-beta, together with early blood T cell clone dynamics, reportedly best predicted response. Once radiotherapy plus ipilimumab had been given, TCR clones derived from tumor expanded in blood.

The sequence was obtained from a human donor with non-small cell lung cancer whose response to radiotherapy plus ipilimumab could not be evaluated. The input for sequencing was peripheral blood, taken from a patient treated with radiotherapy plus ipilimumab. V is TRBV5-1 and J is TRBJ2-5; D may be TRBD1 (6 bases). The CDR3 here is CASSFVQGAETQYF. CDR3 nucleotides: TGCGCCAGCAGCTTCGTACAGGGAGCAGAGACCCAGTACTTC.